This T cell receptor (beta chain) was documented in a study of T cell responses to AZD1222 COVID-19 vaccine (dated by TCRdb to 2020 to 2023). Broadly, across the study: AZD1222 recipients whose second dose came at about 4 weeks and those whose second dose came at about 12 weeks were combined into one group, since spike-specific TCR depth and breadth did not differ between the two schedules. TCR sequencing covered about 230 trial participants: 207 given two doses of AZD1222 and about 26 given two doses of MenACWY control vaccine. Trial participants were enrolled by age into 18-55, 56-69 and 70-plus year subgroups, with about 150, 27 and 61 TCR-sequenced participants respectively. Broad study findings and their caveats: After two AZD1222 doses, both the breadth and the depth of spike-specific TCRs were significantly higher than at day 0 and than in MenACWY recipients. In the small 56-69-year group, the increase in depth fell short of significance, most likely because of low power. Participants were mostly white British and included more females than males, and it was suggested by the authors that clonal diversity may have been underestimated. Nearly half of unique spike-specific TCRs reportedly recognized epitopes outside regions mutated in the B.1.351 and B.1.1.7 variants. CD4 TCRs associated with the vaccine covered the entire spike protein, and the dominant responses were in regions 160-218 and 743-854. Conclusions about previously exposed vaccinees are limited, since just 6 or 7 AZD1222 recipients were seropositive for SARS-CoV-2 at baseline. Because no samples from the day 14 peak response were available, repertoires could be characterized only after the peak T cell response.

According to the study, the label for this sample's time point signals: baseline before first vaccination. Samples from vaccinated people were obtained from the UK trials COV001 and COV002, which included a single-blind randomized controlled phase 2/3 trial of AZD1222 (ChAdOx1 nCoV-19) in healthy adults. For TCRbeta chain sequencing, PBMC samples from trial participants were taken at day 0 and at day 28 after the second dose. The CDR3 regions of human TCRbeta chains were analyzed by immunosequencing. The original pipeline was this. Repertoire TCRs were checked for matches against a reference library of SARS-CoV-2-specific TCRs that had been generated using the MIRA antigen-specificity platform. Breadth was defined as the fraction of unique TCRs that were SARS-CoV-2-associated. Depth was defined as the fraction of total T cells that were SARS-CoV-2-associated. Each spike-specific TCR was assigned to its reactive spike region and to a CD4 or CD8 class using the MIRA data. Log10-transformed breadth and depth values were compared by one-way ANOVA with Sidak's multiple comparisons tests. The clones in this table, taken by TCRdb from immuneACCESS, are in-frame only. Not every clone is retained; where verified, under half of the shortfall comes from an unresolved V gene, and the cause of the rest is unknown. V and J calls and clone size come straight from that table; D and trimming were deduced from the DNA. The sample yields about 110,000 clones; 84% were counted once. The leading ten clones occupy around 9.9% of the sample.

The CDR3, from cysteine to phenylalanine, totals 19 residues. The retained sequence is limited to the CDR3, 57 bases, with the frame set at the first base. CDR1 is given as SGHDT and CDR2 as YYEEEE, both from the germline V gene. The V end loses 0 bases and the J end loses 0 bases, and a stretch of 16 bases separates them. On this clone itself: Its antigen specificity is not known. There are no base qualities to consult, and no much larger clone falls within one base.

This chain joins TRBV5-6 to TRBJ1-6; TRBD1 is a weak D gene call, 6 bases matching. The receptor was derived from an adult in good health. The sample was peripheral blood, taken on day 0 of AZD1222 vaccination. The bases are TGTGCCAGCAGCTTGGCCGGGTTCAGGGGTAGCTCCTATAATTCACCCCTCCACTTT. It translates to CASSLAGFRGSSYNSPLHF.